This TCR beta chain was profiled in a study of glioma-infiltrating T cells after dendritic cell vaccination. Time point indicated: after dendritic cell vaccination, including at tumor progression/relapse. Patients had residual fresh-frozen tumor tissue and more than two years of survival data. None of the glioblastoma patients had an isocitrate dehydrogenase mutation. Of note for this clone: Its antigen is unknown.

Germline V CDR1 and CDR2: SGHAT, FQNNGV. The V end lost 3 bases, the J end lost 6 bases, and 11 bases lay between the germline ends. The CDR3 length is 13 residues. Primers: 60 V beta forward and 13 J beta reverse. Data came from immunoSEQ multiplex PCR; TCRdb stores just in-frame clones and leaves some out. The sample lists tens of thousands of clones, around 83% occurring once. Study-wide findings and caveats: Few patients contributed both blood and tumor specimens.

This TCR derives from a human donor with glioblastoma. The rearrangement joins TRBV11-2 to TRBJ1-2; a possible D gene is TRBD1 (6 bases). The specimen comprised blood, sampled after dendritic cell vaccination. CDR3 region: CASSLWTVDGYTF. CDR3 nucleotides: TGTGCCAGCAGCTTGTGGACAGTCGATGGCTACACCTTC.